This is a list of T cell receptor beta chains from one sample in a study of cytomegalovirus exposure and HLA in healthy donors. Assay used: immunoSEQ multiplex PCR; TCRdb lists only in-frame clones, some missing. The repertoire table contains 150,000 to 200,000 clones. Sequenced sample: PBMCs. Receptors originate from a boy aged 5-17 years in good health and CMV-seronegative. Each CDR3 is given with its conserved first and last residue. A D gene is named only where the DNA matches it firmly.

v_call,j_call,cdr3_length,d_call,cdr3_aa,cdr3_nt
TRBV6-5,TRBJ1-4,15,-,CASSREGMTREKLFF,TGTGCCAGCAGCCGGGAGGGGATGACACGGGAAAAACTGTTTTTT
TRBV2,TRBJ1-6,14,-,CASSSYTQGSPLHF,TGTGCCAGCAGTTCTTATACGCAGGGGTCACCCCTCCACTTT
TRBV6-5,TRBJ1-1,14,-,CASSYSSRNTEAFF,TGTGCCAGCAGTTACTCTTCCAGGAACACTGAAGCTTTCTTT
TRBV7-8,TRBJ1-4,20,-,CASSPNRFAGVPRGNEKLFF,TGTGCCAGCAGCCCCAATCGCTTTGCCGGGGTCCCTCGGGGTAATGAAAAACTGTTTTTT
TRBV5-4,TRBJ2-7,15,-,CASSPGGRRSYEQYF,TGTGCCAGCAGCCCGGGGGGCAGACGCTCCTACGAGCAGTACTTC
TRBV4-1,TRBJ2-3,14,-,CASSQVGGTDTQYF,TGCGCCAGCAGCCAAGTGGGCGGCACAGATACGCAGTATTTT
TRBV4-1,TRBJ2-7,18,TRBD2,CASSQMGPAGGSSYEQYF,TGCGCCAGCAGCCAGATGGGGCCAGCGGGGGGTTCCTCCTACGAGCAGTACTTC
TRBV27,TRBJ2-3,16,TRBD2,CASSLSGGGGPDTQYF,TGTGCCAGCAGTTTATCTGGCGGGGGGGGCCCAGATACGCAGTATTTT
TRBV27,TRBJ1-5,16,-,CASSLSLGRSGQPQHF,TGTGCCAGCAGCTTATCTTTAGGGAGATCGGGACAGCCCCAGCATTTT
TRBV4-1,TRBJ1-2,17,TRBD1,CASSQERGGQGNYGYTF,TGCGCCAGCAGCCAAGAGAGGGGGGGACAGGGGAACTATGGCTACACCTTC
TRBV7-3,TRBJ2-7,14,TRBD1,CASSFTGGPYEQYF,TGTGCCAGCAGCTTTACAGGGGGGCCCTACGAGCAGTACTTC
TRBV25-1,TRBJ1-1,17,TRBD1,CASSPPPGQAMNTEAFF,TGTGCCAGCAGCCCGCCCCCGGGACAGGCCATGAACACTGAAGCTTTCTTT
TRBV28,TRBJ2-5,14,TRBD2,CASRKAGTKETQYF,TGTGCCAGCAGAAAAGCGGGGACGAAAGAGACCCAGTACTTC
TRBV19,TRBJ2-6,16,-,CASTTLQVSGANVLTF,TGTGCCAGTACTACCTTACAGGTCTCTGGGGCCAACGTCCTGACTTTC
TRBV9,TRBJ1-1,16,TRBD1,CASSVGTGGVNTEAFF,TGTGCCAGCAGCGTAGGGACAGGGGGCGTGAACACTGAAGCTTTCTTT
TRBV5-6,TRBJ1-1,13,-,CASSLRRPGEAFF,TGTGCCAGCAGCTTGCGACGGCCGGGGGAAGCTTTCTTT
TRBV6-1,TRBJ2-5,14,TRBD1,CASSGQGSQETQYF,TGTGCCAGCAGTGGACAGGGGAGCCAAGAGACCCAGTACTTC
TRBV5-1,TRBJ2-5,14,TRBD1,CASSTGTGVETQYF,TGCGCCAGCAGCACCGGGACAGGGGTAGAGACCCAGTACTTC